This TCR beta chain came from a study of identical twins. This clonotype showed up just a few times. TCRdb independently ran MiXCR on the 5' RACE reads; one entry per CDR3 protein. The sample has 200,000 to 300,000 distinct CDR3 sequences, approximately 7.9% seen once. The CDR3 has 15 residues. V was pared by 0 bases and J by 2 bases, with 9 bases between. Germline V gene data show CDR1 as SGHAT and CDR2 as FQNNGV. These data were also filed under a second study, of yellow fever vaccine responses in identical twins.

The receptor comes from a woman between 18 and 30 years old in good health. The chain has TRBV11-2 and TRBJ2-3, with D uncertain. The specimen was CD8+ T cells sorted from blood. CDR3 loop: CASSLDHEYTDTQYF. In DNA form, the CDR3 reads TGTGCCAGCAGCTTAGATCACGAGTACACAGATACGCAGTATTTT.